This paragraph covers one T cell receptor beta chain sequence. Its recognized antigen is unknown. Within one base of it there is no much larger clone, and no base qualities were kept. The sample originates from a study of graft-versus-host responses after intestinal transplantation (dated by TCRdb to 2020 to 2022). Some background on the complete study: Recipients received multivisceral, liver-intestinal, or isolated intestinal transplants. Every recipient was given anti-thymocyte globulin induction, followed by 3 to 4 years of maintenance tacrolimus and steroids. Graft-versus-host and host-versus-graft alloreactive T cell clones were tracked in the graft, circulation and bone marrow after intestinal transplantation using bulk TCR-beta CDR3 sequencing. To identify alloreactive clones, pre-transplant mixed lymphocyte reaction products were sequenced and then compared with unstimulated pre-transplant donor and recipient T cells. Of the 20 to 25 intestinal transplant recipients enrolled in the cohort, one of whom was a retransplant, 3 patients without pretransplant specimens were excluded. A peak of at least 4% donor T cells among recipient peripheral blood mononuclear cells was the definition used for donor T cell macrochimerism. Rather than being sequenced by the commercial service, samples from a few later patients were sequenced in-house on an Illumina MiSeq and processed with MiXCR.

On the study overall, not on this receptor specifically: GvH clones turned up in recipient bone marrow, with some appearing earlier in ileal mucosa or blood, a pattern consistent with an intestinal mucosal origin. Peak levels of circulating GvH clones were associated with declines in HvG clones early after transplant. Patients with donor T cell macrochimerism had high GvH to HvG T cell clonal ratios in their allografts. The relatively low number and heterogeneity of intestinal transplant patients limited the conclusions.

The library was obtained by the immunoSEQ multiplex PCR assay. For most patients, genomic DNA was isolated with the Qiagen DNeasy Blood and Tissue Kit and shipped frozen to Adaptive Biotechnologies for TCR sequencing. Adaptive Biotechnologies carried out high-throughput TCR-beta CDR3 sequencing of genomic DNA for most patients. In the authors' own workflow: TCR sequencing data were retrieved from Adaptive's ImmunoSEQ software for around 18 patients, whereas three other patients were processed with MiXCR and VDJtools. To correct CD4 versus CD8 sorting errors, sequences present in both subsets at a frequency ratio below 5:1 were removed. Because the origin of CDR3 nucleotide sequences shared between donor and recipient could not be assigned, those sequences were removed. Alloreactive clones required at least 2-fold expansion over unstimulated cells and minimum CFSE-low frequency of 0.002% (template counts) or 0.001% (read counts). A clone was considered mappable if detected in the sequenced pre-transplant spleen, lymph node, or MLR CFSE-low populations of the donor or recipient. Cumulative frequency of alloreactive clones was calculated as a percentage of all sequences weighted by copy number. Entries here come from immuneACCESS through TCRdb and include only in-frame sequences with V and J called. Some clones fail to appear in such tables; in the studies checked, an unresolved V gene covers under half of the shortfall, and the cause of the remainder is unknown. That table supplies the V and J calls and clone size; D and trimming were determined from the DNA. A total of tens of thousands of clones appear in this sample, 85% to 95% of them only once. The ten top clones hold 0.49% of the sample.

Interpreted using the paper, the time point label stands for: cells obtained before transplantation from donor or recipient. CD3+CD4+ and CD3+CD8+ populations were FACS-sorted from unstimulated pre-transplant donor and recipient cells taken from spleen or lymph nodes. This receptor was taken from a human donor who received an intestinal transplant. Specimen: unstimulated CD8+ T cells sorted from spleen or lymph node cells, collected before intestinal transplant.

The CDR3 region: CASSRTGTGYHEQYF. In nucleotides, the sequence is TGTGCCAGCAGCAGGACCGGGACAGGGTACCACGAGCAGTACTTC. In this chain, TRBV5-6 is recombined with TRBJ2-7, and 9 junction bases match TRBD1. In the germline V gene, CDR1 corresponds to SGHDT and CDR2 to YYEEEE. The germline V end is reduced by 4 bases and the J end by 5 bases; junction bases left unmatched: 10. Measured from the cysteine to the phenylalanine, the CDR3 is 15 residues long. The only DNA kept is the CDR3, 45 bases in frame from the first base.